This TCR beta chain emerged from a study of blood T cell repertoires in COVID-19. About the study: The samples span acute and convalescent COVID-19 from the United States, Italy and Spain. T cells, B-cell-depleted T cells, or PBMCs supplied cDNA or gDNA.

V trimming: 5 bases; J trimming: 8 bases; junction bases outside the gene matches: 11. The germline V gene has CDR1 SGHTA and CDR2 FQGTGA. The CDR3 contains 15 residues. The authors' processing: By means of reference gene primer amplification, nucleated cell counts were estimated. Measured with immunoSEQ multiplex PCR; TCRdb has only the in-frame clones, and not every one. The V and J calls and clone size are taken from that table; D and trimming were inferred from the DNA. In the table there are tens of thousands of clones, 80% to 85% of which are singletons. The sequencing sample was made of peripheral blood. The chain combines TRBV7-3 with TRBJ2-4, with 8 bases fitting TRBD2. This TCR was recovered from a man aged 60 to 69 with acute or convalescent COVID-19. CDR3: CASSPGGPLAYIQYF. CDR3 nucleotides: TGTGCCAGCAGCCCGGGGGGGCCGCTTGCATACATTCAGTACTTC.